This TCR beta chain came from a study of blood T cell repertoires in COVID-19. As for the study in general: Acute and convalescent COVID-19 specimens originated in the United States, Italy and Spain. T cells, B-cell-depleted T cells, or PBMCs provided the cDNA or gDNA that served as material.

The V gene's germline CDR1 is SGHNT and CDR2 YYREEE (reference sequence). Trimming cost V 2 bases and J 5 bases; bases outside gene matches: 6. The CDR3 length is 14 residues. Source study methods: From reference gene primer amplification, estimates of nucleated cell counts were derived. Assay used: immunoSEQ multiplex PCR; TCRdb lists only in-frame clones, some missing. The V and J calls and clone size come from that table; D and trimming were worked out from the DNA. The data contain a few hundred thousand clones, roughly 87% of them singletons. Participant reports of clinical history set cohort assignment.

This chain joins TRBV5-4 and TRBJ2-7; TRBD2 matches at 8 bases. This clonotype originated in a man younger than 35 with acute COVID-19. Sequenced input: PBMCs or T cells enriched from blood (not recorded which). CDR3 amino acids: CASSLQREKNEQYF. CDR3 DNA: TGTGCCAGCAGCTTACAGCGGGAGAAGAACGAGCAGTACTTC.